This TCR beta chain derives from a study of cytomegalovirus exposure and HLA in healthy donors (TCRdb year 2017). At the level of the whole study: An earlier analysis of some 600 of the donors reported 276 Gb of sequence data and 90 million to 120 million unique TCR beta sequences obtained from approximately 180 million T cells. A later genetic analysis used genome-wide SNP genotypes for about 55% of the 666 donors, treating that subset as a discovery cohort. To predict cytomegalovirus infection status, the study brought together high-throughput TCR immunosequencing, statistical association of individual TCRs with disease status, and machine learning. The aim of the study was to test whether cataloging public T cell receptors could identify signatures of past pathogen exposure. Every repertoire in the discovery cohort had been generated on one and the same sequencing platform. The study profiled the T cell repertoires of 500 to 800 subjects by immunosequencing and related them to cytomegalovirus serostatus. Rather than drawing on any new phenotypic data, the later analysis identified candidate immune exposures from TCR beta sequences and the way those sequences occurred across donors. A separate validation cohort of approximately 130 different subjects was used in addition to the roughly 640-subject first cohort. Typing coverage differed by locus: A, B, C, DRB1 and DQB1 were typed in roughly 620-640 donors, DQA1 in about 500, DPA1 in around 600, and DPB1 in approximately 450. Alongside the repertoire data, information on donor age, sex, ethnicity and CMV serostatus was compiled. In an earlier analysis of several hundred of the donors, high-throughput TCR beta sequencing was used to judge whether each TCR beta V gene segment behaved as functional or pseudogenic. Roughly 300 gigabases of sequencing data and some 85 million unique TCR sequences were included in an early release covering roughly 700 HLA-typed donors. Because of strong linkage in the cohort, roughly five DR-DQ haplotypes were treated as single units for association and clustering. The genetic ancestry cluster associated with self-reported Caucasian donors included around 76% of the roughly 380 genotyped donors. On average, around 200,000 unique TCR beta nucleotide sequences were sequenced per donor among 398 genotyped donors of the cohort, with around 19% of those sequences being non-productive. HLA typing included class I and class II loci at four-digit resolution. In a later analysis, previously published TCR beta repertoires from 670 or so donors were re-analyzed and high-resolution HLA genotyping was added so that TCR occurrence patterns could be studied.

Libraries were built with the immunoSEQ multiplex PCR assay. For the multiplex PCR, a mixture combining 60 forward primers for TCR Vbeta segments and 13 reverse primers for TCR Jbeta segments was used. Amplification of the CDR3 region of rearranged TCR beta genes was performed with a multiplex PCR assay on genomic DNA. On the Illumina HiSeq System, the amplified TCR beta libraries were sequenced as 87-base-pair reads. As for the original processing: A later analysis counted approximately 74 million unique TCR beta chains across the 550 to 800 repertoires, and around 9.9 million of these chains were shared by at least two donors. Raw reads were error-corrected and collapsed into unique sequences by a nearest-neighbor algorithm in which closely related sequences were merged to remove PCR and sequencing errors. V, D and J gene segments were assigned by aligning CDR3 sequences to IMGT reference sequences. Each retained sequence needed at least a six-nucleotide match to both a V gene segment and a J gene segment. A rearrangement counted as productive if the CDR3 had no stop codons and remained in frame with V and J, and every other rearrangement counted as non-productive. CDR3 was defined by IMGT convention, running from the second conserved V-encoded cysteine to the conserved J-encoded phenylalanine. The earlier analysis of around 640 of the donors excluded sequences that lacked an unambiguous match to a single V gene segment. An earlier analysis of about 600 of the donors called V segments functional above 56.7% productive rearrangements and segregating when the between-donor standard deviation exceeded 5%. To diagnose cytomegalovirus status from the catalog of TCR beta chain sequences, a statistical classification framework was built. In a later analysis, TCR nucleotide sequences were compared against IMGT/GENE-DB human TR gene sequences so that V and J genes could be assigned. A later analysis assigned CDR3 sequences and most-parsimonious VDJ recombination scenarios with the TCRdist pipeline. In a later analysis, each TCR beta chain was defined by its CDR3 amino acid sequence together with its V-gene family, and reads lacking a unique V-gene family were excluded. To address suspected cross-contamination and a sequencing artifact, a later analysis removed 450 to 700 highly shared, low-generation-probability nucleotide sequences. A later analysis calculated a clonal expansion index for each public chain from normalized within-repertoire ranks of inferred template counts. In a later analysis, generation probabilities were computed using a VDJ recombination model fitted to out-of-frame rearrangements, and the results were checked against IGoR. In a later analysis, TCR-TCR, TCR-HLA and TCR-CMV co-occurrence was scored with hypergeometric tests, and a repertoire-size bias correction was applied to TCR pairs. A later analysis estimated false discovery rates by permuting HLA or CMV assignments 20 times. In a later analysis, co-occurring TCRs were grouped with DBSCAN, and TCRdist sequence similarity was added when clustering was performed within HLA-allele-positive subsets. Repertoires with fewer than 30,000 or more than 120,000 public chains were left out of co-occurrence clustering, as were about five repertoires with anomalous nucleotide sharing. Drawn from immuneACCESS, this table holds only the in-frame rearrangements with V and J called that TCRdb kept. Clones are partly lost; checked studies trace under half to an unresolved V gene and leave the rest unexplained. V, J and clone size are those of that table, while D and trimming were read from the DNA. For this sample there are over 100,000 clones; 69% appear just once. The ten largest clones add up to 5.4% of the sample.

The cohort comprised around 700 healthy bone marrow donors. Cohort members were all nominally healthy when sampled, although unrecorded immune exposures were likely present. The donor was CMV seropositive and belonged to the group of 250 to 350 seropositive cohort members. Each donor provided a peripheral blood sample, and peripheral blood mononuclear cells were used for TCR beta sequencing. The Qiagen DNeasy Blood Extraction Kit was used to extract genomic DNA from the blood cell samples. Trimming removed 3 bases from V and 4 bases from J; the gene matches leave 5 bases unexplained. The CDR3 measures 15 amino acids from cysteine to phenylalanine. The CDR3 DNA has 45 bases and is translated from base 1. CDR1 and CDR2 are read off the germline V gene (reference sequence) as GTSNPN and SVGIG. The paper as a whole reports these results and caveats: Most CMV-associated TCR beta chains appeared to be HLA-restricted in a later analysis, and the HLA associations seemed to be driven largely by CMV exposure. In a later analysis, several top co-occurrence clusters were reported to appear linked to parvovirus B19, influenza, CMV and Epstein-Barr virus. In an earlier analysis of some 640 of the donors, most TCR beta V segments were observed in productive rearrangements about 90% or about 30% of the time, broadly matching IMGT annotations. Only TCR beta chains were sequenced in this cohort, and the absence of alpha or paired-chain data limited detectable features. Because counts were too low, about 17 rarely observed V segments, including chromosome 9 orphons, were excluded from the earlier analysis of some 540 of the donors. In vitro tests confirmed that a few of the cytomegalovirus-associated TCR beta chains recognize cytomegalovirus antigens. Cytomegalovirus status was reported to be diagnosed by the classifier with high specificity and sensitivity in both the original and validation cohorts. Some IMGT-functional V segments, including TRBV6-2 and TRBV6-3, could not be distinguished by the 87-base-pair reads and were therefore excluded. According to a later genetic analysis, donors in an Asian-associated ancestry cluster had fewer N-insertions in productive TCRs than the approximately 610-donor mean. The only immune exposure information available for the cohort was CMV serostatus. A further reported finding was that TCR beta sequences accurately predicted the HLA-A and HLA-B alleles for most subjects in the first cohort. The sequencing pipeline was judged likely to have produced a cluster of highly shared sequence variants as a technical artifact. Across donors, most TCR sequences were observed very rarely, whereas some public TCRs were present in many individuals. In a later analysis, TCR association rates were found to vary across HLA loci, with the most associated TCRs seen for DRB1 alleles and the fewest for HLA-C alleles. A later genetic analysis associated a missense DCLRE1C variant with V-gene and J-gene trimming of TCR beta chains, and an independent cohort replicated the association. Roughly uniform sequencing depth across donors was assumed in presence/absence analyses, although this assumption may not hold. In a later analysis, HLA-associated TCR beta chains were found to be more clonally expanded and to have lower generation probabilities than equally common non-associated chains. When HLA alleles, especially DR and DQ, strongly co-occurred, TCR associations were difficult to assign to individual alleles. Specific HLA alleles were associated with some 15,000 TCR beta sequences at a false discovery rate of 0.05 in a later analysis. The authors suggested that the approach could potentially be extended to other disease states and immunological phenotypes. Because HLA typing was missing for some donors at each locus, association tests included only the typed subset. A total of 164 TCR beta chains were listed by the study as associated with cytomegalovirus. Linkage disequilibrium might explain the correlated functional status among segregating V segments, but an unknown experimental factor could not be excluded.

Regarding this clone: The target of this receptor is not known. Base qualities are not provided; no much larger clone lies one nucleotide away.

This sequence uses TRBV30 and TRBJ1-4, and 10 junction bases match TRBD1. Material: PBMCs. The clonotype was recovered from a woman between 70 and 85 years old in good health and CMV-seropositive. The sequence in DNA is TGTGCCTGGAGCTTCGGGACAGGGGTTAATGAAAAACTGTTTTTT. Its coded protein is CAWSFGTGVNEKLFF.